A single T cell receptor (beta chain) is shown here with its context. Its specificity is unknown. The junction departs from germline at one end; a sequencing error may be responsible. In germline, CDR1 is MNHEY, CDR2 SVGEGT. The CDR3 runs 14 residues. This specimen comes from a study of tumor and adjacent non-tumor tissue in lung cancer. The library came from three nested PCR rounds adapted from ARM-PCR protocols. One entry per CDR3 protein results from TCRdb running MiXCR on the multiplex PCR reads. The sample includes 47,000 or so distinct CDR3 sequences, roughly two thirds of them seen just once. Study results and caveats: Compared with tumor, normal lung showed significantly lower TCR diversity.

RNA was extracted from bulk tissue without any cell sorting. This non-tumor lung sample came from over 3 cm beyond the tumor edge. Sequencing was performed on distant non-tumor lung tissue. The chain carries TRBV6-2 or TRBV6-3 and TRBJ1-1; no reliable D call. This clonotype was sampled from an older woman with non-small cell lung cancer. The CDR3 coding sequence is TGTGCCAGCAGTTACCGACTTGGGCCTCTTGGAGCTCTCTTT. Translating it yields CASSYRLGPLGALF.